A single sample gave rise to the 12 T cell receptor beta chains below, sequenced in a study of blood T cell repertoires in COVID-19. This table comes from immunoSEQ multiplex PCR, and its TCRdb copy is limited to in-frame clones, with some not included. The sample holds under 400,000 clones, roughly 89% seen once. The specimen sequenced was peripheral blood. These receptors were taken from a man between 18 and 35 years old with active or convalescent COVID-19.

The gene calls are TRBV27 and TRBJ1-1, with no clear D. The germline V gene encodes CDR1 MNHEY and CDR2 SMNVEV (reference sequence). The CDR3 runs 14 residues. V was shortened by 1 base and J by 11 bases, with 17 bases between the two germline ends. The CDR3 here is CASSLFGSSGSAFF. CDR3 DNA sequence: TGTGCCAGCAGTTTATTTGGGTCGTCGGGGTCCGCTTTCTTT.

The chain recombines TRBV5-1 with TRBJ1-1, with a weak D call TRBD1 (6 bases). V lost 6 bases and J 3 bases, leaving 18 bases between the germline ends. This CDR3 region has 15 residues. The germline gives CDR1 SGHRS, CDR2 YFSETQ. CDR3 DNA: TGCGCCAGCACGCCCAACACAGGGCAAGACACTGAAGCTTTCTTT. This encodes CASTPNTGQDTEAFF.

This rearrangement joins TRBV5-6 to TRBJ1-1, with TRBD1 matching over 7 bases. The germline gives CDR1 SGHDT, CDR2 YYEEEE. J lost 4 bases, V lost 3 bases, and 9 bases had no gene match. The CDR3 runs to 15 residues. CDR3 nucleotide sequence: TGTGCCAGCAGCTCCGCCCGAGCAGGGGGCACTGAAGCTTTCTTT. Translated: CASSSARAGGTEAFF.

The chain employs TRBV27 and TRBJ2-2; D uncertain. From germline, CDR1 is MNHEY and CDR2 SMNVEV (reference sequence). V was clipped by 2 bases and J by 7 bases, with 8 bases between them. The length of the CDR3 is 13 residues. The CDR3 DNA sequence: TGTGCCAGCAGTTTACGTCCGGTCGGGGAGCTGTTTTTT. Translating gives CASSLRPVGELFF.

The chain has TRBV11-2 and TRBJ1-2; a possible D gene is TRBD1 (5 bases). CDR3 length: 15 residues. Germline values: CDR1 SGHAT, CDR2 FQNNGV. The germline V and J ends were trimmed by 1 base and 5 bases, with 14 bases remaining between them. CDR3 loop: CASSLVNRLSYGYTF. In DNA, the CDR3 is TGTGCCAGCAGCTTAGTCAACAGGCTCTCGTATGGCTACACCTTC.

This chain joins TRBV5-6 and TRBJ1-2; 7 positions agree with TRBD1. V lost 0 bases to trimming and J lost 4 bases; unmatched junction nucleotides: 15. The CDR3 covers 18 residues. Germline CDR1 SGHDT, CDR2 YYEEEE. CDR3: CASSLGWARFGQVYGYTF. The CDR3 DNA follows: TGTGCCAGCAGCTTGGGGTGGGCCCGGTTCGGACAGGTCTATGGCTACACCTTC.

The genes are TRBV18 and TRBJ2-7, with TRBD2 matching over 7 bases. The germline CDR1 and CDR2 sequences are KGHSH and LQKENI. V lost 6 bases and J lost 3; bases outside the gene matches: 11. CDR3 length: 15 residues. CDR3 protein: CASSPSASGHYEQYF. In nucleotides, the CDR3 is TGTGCCAGCTCCCCAAGCGCTAGCGGACACTACGAGCAGTACTTC.

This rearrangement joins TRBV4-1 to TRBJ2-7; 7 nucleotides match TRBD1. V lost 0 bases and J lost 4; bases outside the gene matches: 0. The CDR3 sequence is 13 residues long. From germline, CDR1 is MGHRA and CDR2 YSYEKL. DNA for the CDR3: TGCGCCAGCAGCCAAGAACAGGGGTACGAGCAGTACTTC. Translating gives CASSQEQGYEQYF.

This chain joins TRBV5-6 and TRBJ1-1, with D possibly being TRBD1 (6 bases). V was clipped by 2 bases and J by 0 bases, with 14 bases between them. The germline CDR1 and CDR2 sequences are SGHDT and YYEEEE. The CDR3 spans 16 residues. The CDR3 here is CASSFRLTGVNTEAFF. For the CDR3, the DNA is TGTGCCAGCAGCTTTAGATTGACAGGAGTGAACACTGAAGCTTTCTTT.

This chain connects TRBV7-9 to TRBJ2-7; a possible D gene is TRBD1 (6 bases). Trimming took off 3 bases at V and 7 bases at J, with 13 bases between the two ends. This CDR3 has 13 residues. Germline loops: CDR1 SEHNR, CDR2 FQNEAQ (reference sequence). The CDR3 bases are TGTGCCAGCAGCTTCCAGGGGATAGAAGAGCAGTACTTC. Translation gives CASSFQGIEEQYF.

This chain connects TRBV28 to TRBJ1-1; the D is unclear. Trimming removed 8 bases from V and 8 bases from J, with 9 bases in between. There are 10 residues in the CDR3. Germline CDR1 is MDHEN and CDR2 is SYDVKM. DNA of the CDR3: TGTGCCAGCCATCGAGAGGAAGCTTTCTTT. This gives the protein CASHREEAFF.

The CDR3 is CASSLRLAGVPGELFF. The CDR3 DNA is TGCGCCAGCAGCCTGCGACTAGCGGGGGTCCCAGGGGAGCTGTTTTTT. The V call is TRBV4-3, the J call TRBJ2-2; 12 positions match TRBD2. The germline CDR1 and CDR2 sequences are LGHNA and YSLEER. V dropped 4 bases and J dropped 8; count of bases not matched to a gene: 8. The CDR3 totals 16 residues.